The TCR beta chain under discussion was sequenced for a study of T cells in Graves' hyperthyroidism and ophthalmopathy. The J segment lost 5 bases and the V segment lost 5 bases, leaving 12 bases of the junction unmatched. The V gene's germline CDR1 is SGHTA and CDR2 FQGNSA. The CDR3 extends over 19 amino acids. Study-level results: Ophthalmopathy cases were set apart from stable hyperthyroidism by a 13 V-J model.

A word on this clonotype: Its antigen is currently unknown.

Aged 18 to 65, the patients had hyperthyroidism that was newly diagnosed and had lasted under 2 months. PBMCs were collected from an approximately 9.4 ml volume of fresh peripheral blood. Using RNA transcripts as the source, TCR beta CDR3 regions were amplified. HTBI primers were the set used in a first-round RT-PCR of the TCR CDR3. MiXCR, run by TCRdb on the multiplex PCR reads, gives a single entry per CDR3 protein. The table lists about 130,000 distinct CDR3 sequences, around 21% of them singletons. Sequenced input: blood. The clonotype originates from a woman in her forties or fifties with Graves' hyperthyroidism that later progressed to Graves' ophthalmopathy. The V gene is TRBV7-2, the J gene TRBJ2-1; 16 nucleotides line up with TRBD2. For the CDR3, the DNA is TGTGCCAGCAGCCAATGCACCGGGACTAGCGGGAGGGCCAACAATGAGCAGTTCTTC. Its protein is CASSQCTGTSGRANNEQFF.